A few counts support the clone carrying this TCR beta chain. The antigen remains undetermined. CDR1 is GTSNPN, CDR2 SVGIG, per germline (reference sequence). V dropped 0 bases and J dropped 0 bases, with 11 bases sitting between them. The CDR3 runs to 15 residues. This entry belongs to a study of cytomegalovirus exposure and HLA in healthy donors. The study, taken as a whole, reports: TCR beta chains numbering more than 150 were designated cytomegalovirus-associated.

Researchers ran the PCR with 60 Vbeta and 13 Jbeta primers. TCRdb's copy holds only in-frame clones and misses some; the assay was immunoSEQ multiplex PCR. The sample has more than 110,000 clones; around 76% are singletons. The chain recombines TRBV30 with TRBJ1-2; D gene ambiguous. This sequence was found in a male donor in good health and CMV-seronegative. Sequenced sample: PBMCs. CDR3 region: CAWSVGAGPNYGYTF. Here the CDR3 DNA reads TGTGCCTGGAGTGTGGGTGCGGGCCCTAACTATGGCTACACCTTC.